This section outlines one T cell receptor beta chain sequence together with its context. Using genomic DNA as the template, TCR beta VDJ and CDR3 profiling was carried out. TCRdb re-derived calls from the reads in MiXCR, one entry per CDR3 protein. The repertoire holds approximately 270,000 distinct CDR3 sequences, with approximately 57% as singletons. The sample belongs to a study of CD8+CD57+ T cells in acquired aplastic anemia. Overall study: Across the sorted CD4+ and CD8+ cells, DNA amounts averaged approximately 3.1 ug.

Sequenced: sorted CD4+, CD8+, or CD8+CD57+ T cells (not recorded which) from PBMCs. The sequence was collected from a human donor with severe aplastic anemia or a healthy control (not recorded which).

Here the CDR3 reads CASSEEGTQYF. For the CDR3, the DNA is TGTGCCAGCAGCGAGGAGGGGACCCAGTACTTC. The V call is TRBV14, the J call TRBJ2-5; D may be TRBD2 (6 bases). V dropped 5 bases and J dropped 7 bases, with 8 bases sitting between them. Looked up from germline, CDR1 is SGHDN and CDR2 is FVKESK. The CDR3 consists of 11 residues.